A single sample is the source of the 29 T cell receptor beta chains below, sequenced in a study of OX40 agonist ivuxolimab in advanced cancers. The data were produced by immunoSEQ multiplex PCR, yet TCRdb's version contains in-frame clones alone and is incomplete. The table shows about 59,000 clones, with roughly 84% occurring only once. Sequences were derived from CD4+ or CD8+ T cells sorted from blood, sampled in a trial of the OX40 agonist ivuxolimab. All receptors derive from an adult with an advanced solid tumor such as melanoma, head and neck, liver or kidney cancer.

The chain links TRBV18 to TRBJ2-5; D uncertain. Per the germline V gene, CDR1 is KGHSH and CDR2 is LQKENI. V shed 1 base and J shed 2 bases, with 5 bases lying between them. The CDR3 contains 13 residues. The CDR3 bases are TGTGCCAGCTCACCACGCCAGCAAGAGACCCAGTACTTC. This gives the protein CASSPRQQETQYF.

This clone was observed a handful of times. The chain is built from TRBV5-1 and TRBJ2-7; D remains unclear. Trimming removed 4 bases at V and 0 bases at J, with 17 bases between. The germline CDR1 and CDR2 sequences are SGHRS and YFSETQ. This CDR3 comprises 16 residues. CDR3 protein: CASSAVGAGNSYEQYF. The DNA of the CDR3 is TGCGCCAGCAGCGCCGTGGGCGCCGGAAACTCCTACGAGCAGTACTTC. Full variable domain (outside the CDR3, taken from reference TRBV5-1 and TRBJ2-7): KAGVTQTPRYLIKTRGQQVTLSCSPISGHRSVSWYQQTPGQGLQFLFEYFSETQRNKGNFPGRFSGRQFSNSRSEMNVSTLELGDSALYLCASSAVGAGNSYEQYFGPGTRLTVT.

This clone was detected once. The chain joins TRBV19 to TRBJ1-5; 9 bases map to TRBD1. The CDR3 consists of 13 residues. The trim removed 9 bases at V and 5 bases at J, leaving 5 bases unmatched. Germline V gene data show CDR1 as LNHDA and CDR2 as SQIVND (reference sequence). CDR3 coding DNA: TGTGCCAGCTCGGGACAGGGCGATCAGCCCCAGCATTTT. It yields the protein CASSGQGDQPQHF.

The DNA of the CDR3 is TGTGCCAGCAGCTCCCTAGCGGGGGGGCCGGAGACCCAGTACTTC. This translates into CASSSLAGGPETQYF. This chain joins TRBV7-7 and TRBJ2-5; 12 nucleotides match TRBD2. Germline V gives CDR1 SSHAT, CDR2 FNYEAQ (reference sequence). The J segment lost 5 bases and the V segment lost 4 bases, leaving 5 bases of the junction unmatched. The length of the CDR3 is 15 residues. Full variable domain (rest looked up from reference TRBV7-7 and TRBJ2-5): GAGVSQSPRYKVTKRGQDVTLRCDPISSHATLYWYQQALGQGPEFLTYFNYEAQPDKSGLPSDRFSAERPEGSISTLTIQRTEQRDSAMYRCASSSLAGGPETQYFGPGTRLLVL.

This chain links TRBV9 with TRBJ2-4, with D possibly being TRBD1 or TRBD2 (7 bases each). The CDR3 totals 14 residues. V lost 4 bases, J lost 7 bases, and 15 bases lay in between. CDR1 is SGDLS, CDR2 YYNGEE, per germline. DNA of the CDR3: TGTGCCAGCAGCTCAGGGGGGGCGTGGAACATTCAGTACTTC. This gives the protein CASSSGGAWNIQYF. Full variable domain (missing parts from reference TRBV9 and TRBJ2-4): DSGVTQTPKHLITATGQRVTLRCSPRSGDLSVYWYQQSLDQGLQFLIQYYNGEERAKGNILERFSAQQFPDLHSELNLSSLELGDSALYFCASSSGGAWNIQYFGAGTRLSVL.

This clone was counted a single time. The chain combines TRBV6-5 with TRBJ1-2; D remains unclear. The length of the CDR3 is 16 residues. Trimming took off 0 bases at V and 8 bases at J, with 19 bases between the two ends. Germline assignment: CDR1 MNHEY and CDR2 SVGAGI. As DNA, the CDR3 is TGTGCCAGCAGTTACTCGACCCAGGATAGGGTACGGGGCTACACCTTC. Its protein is CASSYSTQDRVRGYTF.

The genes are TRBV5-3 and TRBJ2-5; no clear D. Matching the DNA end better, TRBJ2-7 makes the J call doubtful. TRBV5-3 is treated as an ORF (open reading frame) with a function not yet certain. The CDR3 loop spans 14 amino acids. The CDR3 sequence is CARSLVQDSYEQYF. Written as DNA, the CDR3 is TGTGCCAGAAGCTTGGTTCAGGACTCCTACGAGCAGTACTTC.

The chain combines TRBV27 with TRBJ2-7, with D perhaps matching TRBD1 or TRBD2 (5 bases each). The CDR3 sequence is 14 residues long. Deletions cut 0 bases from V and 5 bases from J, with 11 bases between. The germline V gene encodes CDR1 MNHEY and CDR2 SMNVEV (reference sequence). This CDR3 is CASSLSYGAHEQYF. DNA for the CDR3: TGTGCCAGCAGTTTATCGTACGGGGCCCACGAGCAGTACTTC.

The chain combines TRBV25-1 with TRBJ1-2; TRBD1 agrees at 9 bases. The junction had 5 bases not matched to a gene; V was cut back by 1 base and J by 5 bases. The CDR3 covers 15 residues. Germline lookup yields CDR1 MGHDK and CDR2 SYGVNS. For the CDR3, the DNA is TGTGCCAGCAGTGAATGGGACAGGGTAGAGTATGGCTACACCTTC. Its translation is CASSEWDRVEYGYTF.

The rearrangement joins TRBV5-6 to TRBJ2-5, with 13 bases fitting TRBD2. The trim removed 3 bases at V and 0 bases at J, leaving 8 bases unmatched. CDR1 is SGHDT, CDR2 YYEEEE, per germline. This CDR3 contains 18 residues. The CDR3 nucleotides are TGTGCCAGCAGCTCATCCGGGACTAGCGGGACGTACCAAGAGACCCAGTACTTC. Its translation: CASSSSGTSGTYQETQYF.

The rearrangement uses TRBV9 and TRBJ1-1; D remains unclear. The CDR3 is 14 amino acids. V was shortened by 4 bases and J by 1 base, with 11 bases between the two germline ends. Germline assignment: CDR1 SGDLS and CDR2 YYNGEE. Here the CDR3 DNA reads TGTGCCAGCAGCTTCCTGACGGGGAACACTGAAGCTTTCTTT. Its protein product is CASSFLTGNTEAFF. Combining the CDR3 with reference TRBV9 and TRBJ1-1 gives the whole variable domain DSGVTQTPKHLITATGQRVTLRCSPRSGDLSVYWYQQSLDQGLQFLIQYYNGEERAKGNILERFSAQQFPDLHSELNLSSLELGDSALYFCASSFLTGNTEAFFGQGTRLTVV.

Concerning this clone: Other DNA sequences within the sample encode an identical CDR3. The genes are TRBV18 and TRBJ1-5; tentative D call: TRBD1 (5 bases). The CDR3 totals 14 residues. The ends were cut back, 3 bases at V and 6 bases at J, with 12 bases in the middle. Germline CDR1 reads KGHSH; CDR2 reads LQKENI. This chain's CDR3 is CASSPGQGFQPQHF. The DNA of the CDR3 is TGTGCCAGCTCACCCGGGCAGGGTTTTCAGCCCCAGCATTTT. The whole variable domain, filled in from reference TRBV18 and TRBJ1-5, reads NAGVMQNPRHLVRRRGQEARLRCSPMKGHSHVYWYRQLPEEGLKFMVYLQKENIIDESGMPKERFSAEFPKEGPSILRIQQVVRGDSAAYFCASSPGQGFQPQHFGDGTRLSIL.

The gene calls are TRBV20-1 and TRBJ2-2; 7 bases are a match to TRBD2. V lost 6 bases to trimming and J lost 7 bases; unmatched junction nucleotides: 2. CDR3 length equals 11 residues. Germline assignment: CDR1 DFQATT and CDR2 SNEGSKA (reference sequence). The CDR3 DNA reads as TGCAGTGCCCCGGGGGGCGGGGAGCTGTTTTTT. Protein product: CSAPGGGELFF.

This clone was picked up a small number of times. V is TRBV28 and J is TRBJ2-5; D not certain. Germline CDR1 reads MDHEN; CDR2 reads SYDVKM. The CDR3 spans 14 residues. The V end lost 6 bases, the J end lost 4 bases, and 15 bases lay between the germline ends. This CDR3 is CASSPPPRRETQYF. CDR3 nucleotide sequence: TGTGCCAGCAGCCCACCTCCCCGAAGAGAGACCCAGTACTTC.

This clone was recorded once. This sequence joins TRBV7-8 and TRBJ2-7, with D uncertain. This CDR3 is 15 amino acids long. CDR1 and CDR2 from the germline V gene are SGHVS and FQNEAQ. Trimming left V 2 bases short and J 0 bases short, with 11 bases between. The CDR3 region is CASSLMAVSSYEQYF. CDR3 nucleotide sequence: TGTGCCAGCAGCTTAATGGCAGTTAGCTCCTACGAGCAGTACTTC.

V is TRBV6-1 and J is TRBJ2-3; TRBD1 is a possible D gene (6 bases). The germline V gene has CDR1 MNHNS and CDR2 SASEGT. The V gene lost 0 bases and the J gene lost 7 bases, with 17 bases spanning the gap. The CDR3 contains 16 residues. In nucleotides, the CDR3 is TGTGCCAGCAGTGAAGCATCGGTAAGGGGGTCGAATACGCAGTATTTT. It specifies CASSEASVRGSNTQYF.

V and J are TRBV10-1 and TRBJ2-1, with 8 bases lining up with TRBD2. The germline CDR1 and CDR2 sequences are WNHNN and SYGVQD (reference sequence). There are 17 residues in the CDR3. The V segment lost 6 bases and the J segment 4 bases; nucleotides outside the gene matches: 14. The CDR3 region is CASRAGTSPPPYNEQFF. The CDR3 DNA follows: TGCGCCAGCAGGGCGGGGACTAGTCCCCCCCCTTACAATGAGCAGTTCTTC.

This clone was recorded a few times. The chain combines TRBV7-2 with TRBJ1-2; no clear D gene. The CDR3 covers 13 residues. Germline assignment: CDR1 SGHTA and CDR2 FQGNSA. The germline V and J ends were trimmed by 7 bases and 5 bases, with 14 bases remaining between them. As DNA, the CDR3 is TGTGCCAGCACCACGGGTCCGAATTATGGCTACACCTTC. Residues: CASTTGPNYGYTF.

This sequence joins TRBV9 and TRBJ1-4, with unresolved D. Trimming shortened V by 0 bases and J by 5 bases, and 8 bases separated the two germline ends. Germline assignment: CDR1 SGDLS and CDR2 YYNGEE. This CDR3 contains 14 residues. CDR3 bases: TGTGCCAGCAGCGTAGAAAGGGAGAATGAAAAACTGTTTTTT. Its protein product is CASSVERENEKLFF.

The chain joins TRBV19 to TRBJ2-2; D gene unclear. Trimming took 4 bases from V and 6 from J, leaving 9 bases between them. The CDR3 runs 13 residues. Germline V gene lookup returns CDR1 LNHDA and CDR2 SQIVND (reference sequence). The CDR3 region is CASSKVRAGELFF. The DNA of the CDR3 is TGTGCCAGTAGTAAGGTCCGGGCCGGGGAGCTGTTTTTT. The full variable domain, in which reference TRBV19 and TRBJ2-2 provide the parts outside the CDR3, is DGGITQSPKYLFRKEGQNVTLSCEQNLNHDAMYWYRQDPGQGLRLIYYSQIVNDFQKGDIAEGYSVSREKKESFPLTVTSAQKNPTAFYLCASSKVRAGELFFGEGSRLTVL.

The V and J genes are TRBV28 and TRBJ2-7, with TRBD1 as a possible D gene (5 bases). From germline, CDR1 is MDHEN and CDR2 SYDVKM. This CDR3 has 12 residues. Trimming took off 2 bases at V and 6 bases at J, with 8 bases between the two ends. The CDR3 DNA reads TGTGCCAGCAGTTTAAGGGGTTTCGAGCAGTACTTC. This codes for CASSLRGFEQYF. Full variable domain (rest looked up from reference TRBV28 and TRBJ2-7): DVKVTQSSRYLVKRTGEKVFLECVQDMDHENMFWYRQDPGLGLRLIYFSYDVKMKEKGDIPEGYSVSREKKERFSLILESASTNQTSMYLCASSLRGFEQYFGPGTRLTVT.

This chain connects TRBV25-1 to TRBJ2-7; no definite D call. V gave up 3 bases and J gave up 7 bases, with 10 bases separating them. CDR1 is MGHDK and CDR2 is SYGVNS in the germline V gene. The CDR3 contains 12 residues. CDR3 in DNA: TGTGCCAGCAGTGAGACTGCATGGGAGCAGTACTTC. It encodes CASSETAWEQYF.

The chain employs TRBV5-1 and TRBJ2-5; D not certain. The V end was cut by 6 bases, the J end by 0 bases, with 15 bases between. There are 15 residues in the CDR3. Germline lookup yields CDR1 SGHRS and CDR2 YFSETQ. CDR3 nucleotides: TGCGCCAGCATACCCATTGGACGGAACCAAGAGACCCAGTACTTC. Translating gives CASIPIGRNQETQYF.

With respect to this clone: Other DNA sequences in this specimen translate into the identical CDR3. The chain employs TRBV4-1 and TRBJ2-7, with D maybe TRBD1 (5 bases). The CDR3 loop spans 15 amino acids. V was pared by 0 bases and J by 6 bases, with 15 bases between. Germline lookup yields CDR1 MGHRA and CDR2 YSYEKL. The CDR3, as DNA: TGCGCCAGCAGCCAAGATCTTGTCAGGGCGGCCGAGCAGTACTTC. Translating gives CASSQDLVRAAEQYF.

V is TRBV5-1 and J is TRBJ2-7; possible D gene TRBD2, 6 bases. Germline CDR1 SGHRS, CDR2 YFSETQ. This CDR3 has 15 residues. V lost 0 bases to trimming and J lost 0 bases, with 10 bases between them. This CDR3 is CASSLEAGSSYEQYF. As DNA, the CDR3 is TGCGCCAGCAGCTTGGAGGCGGGGAGCTCCTACGAGCAGTACTTC.

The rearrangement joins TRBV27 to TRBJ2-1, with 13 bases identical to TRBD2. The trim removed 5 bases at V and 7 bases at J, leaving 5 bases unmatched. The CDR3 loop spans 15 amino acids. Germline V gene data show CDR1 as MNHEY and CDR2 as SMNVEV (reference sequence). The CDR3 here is CASSPGLAGVNEQFF. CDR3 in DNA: TGTGCCAGCAGTCCCGGACTAGCGGGAGTTAATGAGCAGTTCTTC.

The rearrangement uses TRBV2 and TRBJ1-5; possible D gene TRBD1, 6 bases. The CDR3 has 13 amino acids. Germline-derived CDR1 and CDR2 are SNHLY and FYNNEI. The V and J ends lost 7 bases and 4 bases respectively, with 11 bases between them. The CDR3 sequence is CASNREKNQPQHF. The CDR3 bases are TGTGCCAGCAACAGGGAGAAGAATCAGCCCCAGCATTTT.

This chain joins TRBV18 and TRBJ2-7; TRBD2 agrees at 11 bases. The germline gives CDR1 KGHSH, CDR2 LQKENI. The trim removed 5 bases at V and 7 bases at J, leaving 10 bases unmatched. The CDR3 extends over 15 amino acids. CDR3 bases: TGTGCCAGCTCATCGGGACTAGCGGCCTCCTGGGAGCAGTACTTC. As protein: CASSSGLAASWEQYF.

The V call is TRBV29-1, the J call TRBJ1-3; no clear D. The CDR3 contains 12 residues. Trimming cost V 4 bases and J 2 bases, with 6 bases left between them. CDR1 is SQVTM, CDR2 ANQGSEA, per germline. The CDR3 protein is CSVAGPGNTIYF. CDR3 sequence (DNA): TGCAGCGTTGCAGGCCCTGGAAACACCATATATTTT.